Following are 2 T cell receptor beta chains from one sample sequenced in a study of CD8 T cells in Susac syndrome. An amount of RNA that ranged from about 0.45 to 1 ug was reverse transcribed with random hexamers. TCRdb ran MiXCR on the immunoSEQ multiplex PCR reads and lists one entry per CDR3 protein. Of fewer than 200,000 distinct CDR3 sequences in the sample, over 85% were seen once. Sample: CD4+ T cells from PBMCs. The receptors originated from a human donor in good health.

The chain combines TRBV7-9 with TRBJ2-3; D unclear. V was cut by 0 bases and J by 6 bases, with 10 bases left in between. CDR1 is SEHNR and CDR2 is FQNEAQ in the germline V gene (reference sequence). The length of the CDR3 is 14 residues. In nucleotides, the CDR3 is TGTGCCAGCAGCTTAGCGCAGTTGCGGGATACGCAGTATTTT. It codes for CASSLAQLRDTQYF.

V usage is TRBV3-1 and J usage is TRBJ1-6, with TRBD1 as a possible D gene (6 bases). The germline V gene has CDR1 LGHDT and CDR2 YNNKEL (reference sequence). CDR3 length: 14 residues. The V gene lost 7 bases and the J gene lost 7 bases, with 14 bases spanning the gap. Written as DNA, the CDR3 is TGTGCCAGCAAGGGGCAGGGGAGAAATTCACCCCTCCACTTT. Translating it yields CASKGQGRNSPLHF.